The 9 T cell receptor beta chains given below trace back to one sample, sequenced in a study of blood T cell repertoires in COVID-19. The data were produced by immunoSEQ multiplex PCR, yet TCRdb's version contains in-frame clones alone and is incomplete. In the table there are 140,000 to 150,000 clones, roughly 81% of which are singletons. Input material: peripheral blood. The receptors were gathered from a human donor with acute or convalescent COVID-19. The donor label of this sample is uncertain.

This clone was seen only a few times. This chain joins TRBV9 and TRBJ1-2; perhaps TRBD1 as D (5 bases). Germline V CDR1 and CDR2: SGDLS, YYNGEE. Deletions cut 7 bases from V and 3 bases from J, with 10 bases between. The CDR3 runs to 12 residues. Written as DNA, the CDR3 is TGTGCCAGCGAGGGGACTTACTATGGCTACACCTTC. Translating gives CASEGTYYGYTF.

The V call is TRBV6-5, the J call TRBJ1-1; no reliable D call. Germline-derived CDR1 and CDR2 are MNHEY and SVGAGI. V lost 7 bases and J 4 bases, leaving 13 bases between the germline ends. This CDR3 comprises 13 residues. This CDR3 reads CASTAGVGTEAFF. The CDR3 bases are TGTGCCAGCACTGCGGGTGTGGGCACTGAAGCTTTCTTT.

This clone has more than one count but fewer than ten. This chain connects TRBV10-2 to TRBJ2-7, with 8 bases that match TRBD1. V trimming: 3 bases; J trimming: 6 bases; junction bases outside the gene matches: 4. CDR3 size: 13 residues. Germline CDR1 is WSHSY and CDR2 is SAAADI. The CDR3 DNA follows: TGCGCCAGCAGTGACCGGACAGGGCCCGAGCAGTACTTC. This translates into CASSDRTGPEQYF.

To note about this clone: One junction end does not reproduce the germline sequence, and a read error may be involved. The gene calls are TRBV4-1 and TRBJ2-2, with 8 bases lining up with TRBD1. The CDR3 covers 16 residues. CDR1 MGHRA and CDR2 YSYEKL come from the germline V gene. The CDR3: CASSQDQGANTGELFF. The CDR3 DNA sequence: TGCGCCAGCAGCCAAGATCAGGGGGCGAATACCGGGGAGCTGTTTTTT.

This clone was counted only a few times. The genes are TRBV7-8 and TRBJ1-1, with D hard to call. Per germline, CDR1 SGHVS and CDR2 FQNEAQ. The CDR3 consists of 13 residues. Trimming stripped 3 bases from V and 4 bases from J, with 9 bases between. The CDR3 loop is CASSLEVRTEAFF. The CDR3 DNA follows: TGTGCCAGCAGCTTGGAGGTCCGCACTGAAGCTTTCTTT.

This clone was counted between two and nine times. This chain uses TRBV7-3 with TRBJ1-2; 7 bases match TRBD1. Germline CDR1 and CDR2: SGHTA and FQGTGA. V gave up 4 bases and J gave up 8 bases; unmatched junction bases: 10. The CDR3 loop spans 14 amino acids. The CDR3 DNA reads TGTGCCAGCAGCTCTGAACAGGGGAGAAAGGGCTACACCTTC. Residues: CASSSEQGRKGYTF.

The chain couples TRBV12-5 to TRBJ2-3; D perhaps matches TRBD2 (7 bases). CDR3 length: 14 residues. Germline values: CDR1 LGHNT, CDR2 FRNRAP. The V end lost 6 bases, the J end lost 0 bases, and 10 bases lay between the germline ends. The CDR3 DNA reads as TGTGCTAGTGGCCCGGGGGGCAGCACAGATACGCAGTATTTT. Protein: CASGPGGSTDTQYF.

A few counts support this clone. This rearrangement joins TRBV2 to TRBJ1-2, with TRBD1 matching 11 bases. This CDR3 contains 13 residues. Unmatched junction bases numbered 9, after V lost 10 bases and J lost 8 bases. Germline V gives CDR1 SNHLY, CDR2 FYNNEI. CDR3 region: CATSGTGGFGYTF. In DNA form, the CDR3 reads TGTGCCACCTCCGGGACAGGGGGATTCGGCTACACCTTC.

J is TRBJ1-2 and V is TRBV9, with 8 bases matching TRBD1. The J segment lost 3 bases and the V segment lost 5 bases, leaving 6 bases of the junction unmatched. Germline V gene lookup returns CDR1 SGDLS and CDR2 YYNGEE. The CDR3 loop spans 14 amino acids. Written as DNA, the CDR3 is TGTGCCAGCAGAGGGACAGGTCTGTACTATGGCTACACCTTC. It is translated as CASRGTGLYYGYTF.